These 28 T cell receptor beta chains originate from one sample sequenced in a study of cytomegalovirus exposure and HLA in healthy donors. The repertoire was sequenced with immunoSEQ multiplex PCR; TCRdb's copy has only in-frame clones and lacks some. Of about 130,000 clones listed, roughly nine tenths are singletons. The sequencing input was PBMCs. Source of these receptors: a man aged 30 to 45 in good health and CMV-seronegative.

The chain recombines TRBV19 with TRBJ1-2; 9 nucleotides line up with TRBD1. The CDR3 consists of 14 residues. Germline values: CDR1 LNHDA, CDR2 SQIVND (reference sequence). Trimming took 6 bases from V and 3 from J; bases not matched to a gene: 5. The DNA for the CDR3 is TGTGCCAGTAGGAACCGGGACAGGGACTATGGCTACACCTTC. Translated: CASRNRDRDYGYTF.

This clone was seen just once. The gene calls are TRBV9 and TRBJ1-1; 8 bases fit TRBD1. Germline CDR1 reads SGDLS; CDR2 reads YYNGEE. V was clipped by 3 bases and J by 8 bases; unmatched bases: 6. This CDR3 is built from 13 residues. The CDR3: CASSDEQGGEAFF. The CDR3 DNA follows: TGTGCCAGCAGCGACGAACAGGGGGGAGAAGCTTTCTTT.

This clone has only one observation. The rearrangement links TRBV10-2 to TRBJ2-7; tentatively, D is TRBD1 (5 bases). V dropped 7 bases and J dropped 7 bases, with 11 bases sitting between them. The length of the CDR3 is 11 residues. The germline gives CDR1 WSHSY, CDR2 SAAADI. The CDR3 DNA reads as TGCGCCAGCACGCAGGGTGGAGAGCAGTACTTC. Encoded protein: CASTQGGEQYF.

Concerning this clone itself: This same CDR3 is encoded by further DNA sequences in the sample. V usage is TRBV5-1 and J usage is TRBJ1-2; 7 bases line up with TRBD1. CDR1 is SGHRS, CDR2 YFSETQ, per germline. The CDR3 runs to 14 residues. V lost 1 base to trimming and J lost 4 bases; unmatched junction nucleotides: 4. The CDR3 loop is CASSLTGQTYGYTF. DNA for the CDR3: TGCGCCAGCAGCTTGACGGGACAGACCTATGGCTACACCTTC.

This clone was detected a few times. The J gene is TRBJ1-2, the V gene TRBV19; 8 nucleotides agree with TRBD1. The CDR3 runs 14 residues. V shed 3 bases and J 6 bases; nucleotides not matched to a gene: 6. Germline lookup yields CDR1 LNHDA and CDR2 SQIVND (reference sequence). In DNA, the CDR3 is TGTGCCAGTAGTATCCCGCGACAGGGGAATGGCTACACCTTC. Its translation: CASSIPRQGNGYTF. The whole variable domain, filled in from reference TRBV19 and TRBJ1-2, reads DGGITQSPKYLFRKEGQNVTLSCEQNLNHDAMYWYRQDPGQGLRLIYYSQIVNDFQKGDIAEGYSVSREKKESFPLTVTSAQKNPTAFYLCASSIPRQGNGYTFGSGTRLTVV.

This chain connects TRBV28 to TRBJ1-5, with 7 positions matching TRBD1. V shed 6 bases and J 3 bases; nucleotides not matched to a gene: 8. The CDR3 covers 15 residues. The germline CDR1 and CDR2 sequences are MDHEN and SYDVKM. CDR3 loop: CASSPGQVNNQPQHF. CDR3 nucleotide sequence: TGTGCCAGCAGCCCTGGACAGGTTAACAATCAGCCCCAGCATTTT.

This chain links TRBV2 with TRBJ1-1; D not resolved. This CDR3 comprises 11 residues. The V gene lost 9 bases and the J gene lost 7 bases, with 12 bases spanning the gap. Germline loops: CDR1 SNHLY, CDR2 FYNNEI. This chain's CDR3 is CASTREVEAFF. CDR3 coding DNA: TGTGCCAGTACCCGGGAAGTTGAAGCTTTCTTT.

The chain links TRBV9 to TRBJ1-2; 8 positions agree with TRBD1. Looked up from germline, CDR1 is SGDLS and CDR2 is YYNGEE. Losses at the gene ends were 0 bases for V and 0 bases for J; bases not matched to a gene: 7. This CDR3 region has 17 residues. This CDR3 reads CASSVGGQAPSNYGYTF. In nucleotides, the CDR3 is TGTGCCAGCAGCGTAGGGGGACAGGCACCCTCTAACTATGGCTACACCTTC.

In its sample, this clone was seen many times. The V gene is TRBV6-1, the J gene TRBJ2-5; unclear D gene. CDR3 length equals 15 residues. The V end was cut by 3 bases, the J end by 1 base, with 12 bases between. Germline-derived CDR1 and CDR2 are MNHNS and SASEGT. CDR3 nucleotide sequence: TGTGCCAGCAGTGAGGGCTTCGGCCCCCAAGAGACCCAGTACTTC. Its translation: CASSEGFGPQETQYF.

This chain uses TRBV18 with TRBJ2-1, with D perhaps matching TRBD2 (5 bases). V was trimmed by 3 bases and J by 2 bases, leaving 11 bases between them. The CDR3 totals 15 residues. Germline values: CDR1 KGHSH, CDR2 LQKENI. Here the CDR3 DNA reads TGTGCCAGCTCACCCTCTAGCCGAACCTACAATGAGCAGTTCTTC. Its translation is CASSPSSRTYNEQFF.

This chain uses TRBV6-5 with TRBJ1-5; maybe TRBD1 (5 bases). Germline V gene lookup returns CDR1 MNHEY and CDR2 SVGAGI. The CDR3 runs to 14 residues. With 4 bases removed from V and 3 bases from J, the gap between germline ends came to 10 bases. CDR3 loop: CASSLGVPNQPQHF. CDR3 nucleotide sequence: TGTGCCAGCAGTTTAGGGGTACCCAATCAGCCCCAGCATTTT.

The V call is TRBV7-6, the J call TRBJ1-1; tentatively, D is TRBD1 (5 bases). The V and J ends lost 4 bases and 0 bases respectively, with 12 bases between them. The CDR3 length is 15 residues. Germline V gene data show CDR1 as SGHVS and CDR2 as FNYEAQ. CDR3: CASSSNDRLNTEAFF. CDR3 DNA: TGTGCCAGCAGCTCCAACGACAGACTGAACACTGAAGCTTTCTTT.

This clone was detected only a few times. The V call is TRBV2, the J call TRBJ2-7; a weak D match, TRBD2 (6 bases). CDR3 length: 11 residues. V shed 10 bases and J shed 2 bases, with 9 bases lying between them. Germline V gene lookup returns CDR1 SNHLY and CDR2 FYNNEI. Written as DNA, the CDR3 is TGTGCCACGGGGGTTACCTACGAGCAGTACTTC. This gives the protein CATGVTYEQYF.

The chain recombines TRBV5-1 with TRBJ2-5; D is undetermined. CDR3 length: 13 amino acids. Trimming removed 7 bases at V and 2 bases at J, with 12 bases between. The germline V gene encodes CDR1 SGHRS and CDR2 YFSETQ. The CDR3 nucleotides are TGCGCCAGCGGTTCAGGCTTACAAGAGACCCAGTACTTC. This encodes CASGSGLQETQYF.

The chain joins TRBV10-1 to TRBJ2-7, with 9 nucleotides matching TRBD1. V shed 10 bases, J shed 3 bases, and the junction held 7 bases outside the gene matches. The germline V gene has CDR1 WNHNN and CDR2 SYGVQD (reference sequence). CDR3 length: 13 residues. The CDR3 reads CATPGQGFYEQYF. CDR3 in DNA: TGCGCCACCCCGGGACAGGGCTTCTACGAGCAGTACTTC.

The CDR3 here is CASRTWTGSYEQYF. Written as DNA, the CDR3 is TGTGCCAGCAGAACCTGGACTGGCTCCTACGAGCAGTACTTC. The chain recombines TRBV28 with TRBJ2-7, with D maybe TRBD2 (5 bases). Germline V gene data show CDR1 as MDHEN and CDR2 as SYDVKM. This CDR3 region has 14 residues. Trimming removed 6 bases at V and 0 bases at J, with 12 bases between.

The J gene is TRBJ1-4, the V gene TRBV7-2; D ambiguous. Trimming removed 1 base from V and 8 bases from J, with 11 bases in between. The CDR3 runs to 14 residues. Per germline, CDR1 SGHTA and CDR2 FQGNSA. The CDR3 coding sequence is TGTGCCAGCAGCTTAGGAGGATACGGGGAAAAACTGTTTTTT. Its translation: CASSLGGYGEKLFF.

J is TRBJ1-2 and V is TRBV5-6, with a tentative D call TRBD1 (5 bases). The CDR3 is 14 residues long. V lost 0 bases to trimming and J lost 8 bases, with 14 bases between them. Looked up from germline, CDR1 is SGHDT and CDR2 is YYEEEE. Here the CDR3 DNA reads TGTGCCAGCAGCTTGGTTGGGACTGAGCGGGGCTACACCTTC. Residues: CASSLVGTERGYTF.

This clone was recorded once. The chain employs TRBV5-1 and TRBJ2-1; TRBD1 matches at 7 bases. Looked up from germline, CDR1 is SGHRS and CDR2 is YFSETQ. The CDR3 sequence is 13 residues long. The ends lost 2 bases at V and 6 bases at J; junction bases unmatched: 2. CDR3 amino acids: CASSLGDSNEQFF. CDR3 DNA: TGCGCCAGCAGCTTAGGGGACAGCAATGAGCAGTTCTTC.

This chain uses TRBV27 with TRBJ2-6, with TRBD1 matching over 10 bases. The germline CDR1 and CDR2 sequences are MNHEY and SMNVEV (reference sequence). Trimming took 4 bases from V and 1 from J; bases not matched to a gene: 7. This CDR3 comprises 18 residues. CDR3 sequence reads: CASSSSGTGESGANVLTF. As DNA, the CDR3 is TGTGCCAGCAGTTCCTCCGGGACAGGGGAGTCTGGGGCCAACGTCCTGACTTTC.

The chain combines TRBV5-4 with TRBJ1-6; D perhaps matches TRBD1 (6 bases). CDR3 length: 14 residues. The V and J ends lost 4 bases and 7 bases respectively, with 12 bases between them. The germline gives CDR1 SGHNT, CDR2 YYREEE (reference sequence). Here the CDR3 reads CASSPNRDNSPLHF. Here the CDR3 DNA reads TGTGCCAGCAGCCCGAACAGGGACAATTCACCCCTCCACTTT.

This chain connects TRBV29-1 to TRBJ2-4; 7 bases match TRBD1. CDR3 length equals 17 residues. CDR1 is SQVTM and CDR2 is ANQGSEA in the germline V gene. V trimming: 4 bases; J trimming: 0 bases; junction bases outside the gene matches: 12. The chain's CDR3 is CSVGETGKHLAKNIQYF. CDR3 DNA: TGCAGCGTTGGTGAGACAGGGAAACATCTAGCCAAAAACATTCAGTACTTC. Filled out from reference TRBV29-1 and TRBJ2-4, the complete variable domain reads SAVISQKPSRDICQRGTSLTIQCQVDSQVTMMFWYRQQPGQSLTLIATANQGSEATYESGFVIDKFPISRPNLTFSTLTVSNMSPEDSSIYLCSVGETGKHLAKNIQYFGAGTRLSVL.

The V gene is TRBV27, the J gene TRBJ2-3; 11 nucleotides line up with TRBD2. Germline CDR1 is MNHEY and CDR2 is SMNVEV (reference sequence). There are 17 residues in the CDR3. J gave up 7 bases and V 4 bases, and 13 bases lay outside the gene matches. CDR3 in amino acids: CASSSARLAGGINTQYF. The CDR3 DNA sequence: TGTGCCAGCAGTTCCGCGCGGCTAGCGGGGGGCATAAATACGCAGTATTTT.

The genes are TRBV27 and TRBJ1-4; no clear D. The germline CDR1 and CDR2 sequences are MNHEY and SMNVEV (reference sequence). Between the trimmed V and J ends, which lost 2 bases and 7 bases, there was a span of 11 bases. The CDR3 spans 14 residues. The CDR3 here is CASSLIGPTEKLFF. For the CDR3, the DNA is TGTGCCAGCAGTTTAATTGGGCCGACTGAAAAACTGTTTTTT.

The chain recombines TRBV5-1 with TRBJ2-5, with 7 positions matching TRBD2. The CDR3 length is 15 residues. The V gene end was trimmed by 4 bases and the J gene end by 5 bases; junction bases not matched to a gene: 11. CDR1 is SGHRS and CDR2 is YFSETQ in the germline V gene. CDR3 sequence reads: CASSGGTGGYETQYF. The CDR3 DNA sequence: TGCGCCAGCAGCGGTGGGACGGGGGGATATGAGACCCAGTACTTC.

The V gene is TRBV27, the J gene TRBJ2-4; D ambiguous. V was cut by 6 bases and J by 3 bases, with 9 bases left in between. The length of the CDR3 is 13 residues. CDR1 and CDR2 from the germline V gene are MNHEY and SMNVEV (reference sequence). The CDR3 DNA is TGTGCCAGCAGAGATTCTAGCAAAAACATTCAGTACTTC. Protein: CASRDSSKNIQYF.

A few counts support this clone. This chain connects TRBV27 to TRBJ1-1, with 7 nucleotides matching TRBD1. The V and J ends lost 5 bases and 5 bases, in that order; junction bases with no gene match: 11. Germline loops: CDR1 MNHEY, CDR2 SMNVEV (reference sequence). There are 15 residues in the CDR3. The CDR3 sequence: CASSTPDRWNTEAFF. The CDR3 nucleotides read TGTGCCAGCAGTACGCCGGACAGGTGGAATACTGAAGCTTTCTTT.

The chain recombines TRBV7-3 with TRBJ2-3; D remains ambiguous. The CDR3 is 13 amino acids. The ends were cut back, 6 bases at V and 0 bases at J, with 7 bases in the middle. Germline CDR1 SGHTA, CDR2 FQGTGA. CDR3 in DNA: TGTGCCAGCAGATCGACTAGCACAGATACGCAGTATTTT. Its translation: CASRSTSTDTQYF.